The table lists the clone carrying this T cell receptor beta chain with many counts. Its antigen is as yet unknown. Preparing the TCRbeta library involved the use of unique molecular identifiers. TCRdb re-called the PCR reads through MiXCR, storing one row per CDR3 protein. The sample gives hundreds of thousands of distinct CDR3 sequences, about 23% of which show up once; less than 15% is in the top ten. CDR3 length equals 13 residues. V was clipped by 7 bases and J by 5 bases, with 14 bases between them. The data were obtained in a study of T-cell reconstitution after alpha-beta-depleted transplantation in children. Study outcomes and limitations: In some patients, recipient T cells and intrathymic progenitors surviving conditioning explained high day-60 diversity. T-cell numbers and diversity one year post-transplant derived largely from freshly generated T cells. Reportedly, roughly two months post-transplant, alpha-beta T cells arose from several hundred expanded graft clones.

The receptor's source is a boy in the first two years of life who had a stem cell transplant for acute myeloid leukemia, so the T cells may come from the graft donor. The source material was PBMCs, mostly from graft donor cells, sampled 360 days after TCRalphabeta/CD19-depleted stem cell transplant. This rearrangement joins TRBV12-3 or TRBV12-4 to TRBJ2-5; TRBD1 is a possible D gene (7 bases). DNA of the CDR3: TGTGCCAGCATACCCCCAGGGGGGGAGACCCAGTACTTC. Encoded protein: CASIPPGGETQYF.